What follows are 6 T cell receptor beta chains derived from one specimen sequenced in a study of regulatory T cells in long-lasting Graves disease. The time point here: persistent/refractory GD, antithyroid drugs over 5 years with positive TRAb. Researchers made the TCR library from RNA that was extracted from PBMCs. For TCR beta, libraries came from iRepertoire HTBI primers and Arm-PCR of CDR3 regions. One entry per CDR3 protein results from TCRdb running MiXCR on the multiplex PCR reads. The sample lists hundreds of thousands of distinct CDR3 sequences, about 32% seen once, with about 40% in the top ten. This specimen was peripheral blood mononuclear cells (PBMCs), taken when the disease was refractory, from a patient treated with antithyroid drugs. These receptors were taken from a female donor with Graves disease.

This rearrangement joins TRBV29-1 to TRBJ1-1, with TRBD1 identical over 9 bases. The germline gives CDR1 SQVTM, CDR2 ANQGSEA. This CDR3 contains 12 residues. J gave up 7 bases and V 4 bases, and 4 bases lay outside the gene matches. The CDR3 nucleotides read TGCAGCGTTGGACAGGGGGTTGGTGAAGCTTTCTTT. Translated, it gives CSVGQGVGEAFF.

The chain couples TRBV13 to TRBJ1-1; D remains unclear. Trimming pared 0 bases from V and 6 bases from J, leaving 14 bases between. CDR3 size: 15 residues. CDR1 is PRHDT and CDR2 is FYEKMQ in the germline V gene (reference sequence). The CDR3 DNA is TGTGCCAGCAGCTTAGGCCGGTTTCGGGTTTCTGAAGCTTTCTTT. The encoded protein is CASSLGRFRVSEAFF.

This clonotype has a handful of counts. V usage is TRBV5-1 and J usage is TRBJ1-4; a weak D match, TRBD1 (6 bases). The CDR3 consists of 16 residues. Looked up from germline, CDR1 is SGHRS and CDR2 is YFSETQ. V lost 1 base and J 3 bases, leaving 13 bases between the germline ends. As DNA, the CDR3 is TGCGCCAGCAGCTTGAACGTTTGGGGGCCTAATGAAAAACTGTTTTTT. This translates into CASSLNVWGPNEKLFF. The complete variable domain, with remaining parts taken from reference TRBV5-1 and TRBJ1-4, reads KAGVTQTPRYLIKTRGQQVTLSCSPISGHRSVSWYQQTPGQGLQFLFEYFSETQRNKGNFPGRFSGRQFSNSRSEMNVSTLELGDSALYLCASSLNVWGPNEKLFFGSGTQLSVL.

The chain joins TRBV7-9 to TRBJ2-7; weak D call: TRBD1 (5 bases). Germline V gene data show CDR1 as SEHNR and CDR2 as FQNEAQ (reference sequence). Trimming took 5 bases from V and 2 from J, leaving 10 bases between them. This CDR3 has 13 residues. In DNA form, the CDR3 reads TGTGCCAGCAGCCTACAGGAAGCCTACGAGCAGTACTTC. Amino acid sequence: CASSLQEAYEQYF.

The rearrangement joins TRBV20-1 to TRBJ1-6; a weak D match, TRBD1 (6 bases). The V and J ends lost 5 bases and 7 bases respectively, with 15 bases between them. The CDR3 is 14 amino acids. Germline V lookup: CDR1 DFQATT, CDR2 SNEGSKA (reference sequence). CDR3 residues: CSALGQYQNSPLHF. CDR3 sequence (DNA): TGCAGTGCTTTAGGACAGTATCAAAATTCACCCCTCCACTTT.

The chain has TRBV2 and TRBJ1-5; no clear D gene. The CDR3 contains 16 residues. Trimming pared 7 bases from V and 0 bases from J, leaving 16 bases between. Germline assignment: CDR1 SNHLY and CDR2 FYNNEI. CDR3 nucleotides: TGTGCCAGCACGGCAAAATACAGAAATAGCAATCAGCCCCAGCATTTT. Its protein product is CASTAKYRNSNQPQHF.